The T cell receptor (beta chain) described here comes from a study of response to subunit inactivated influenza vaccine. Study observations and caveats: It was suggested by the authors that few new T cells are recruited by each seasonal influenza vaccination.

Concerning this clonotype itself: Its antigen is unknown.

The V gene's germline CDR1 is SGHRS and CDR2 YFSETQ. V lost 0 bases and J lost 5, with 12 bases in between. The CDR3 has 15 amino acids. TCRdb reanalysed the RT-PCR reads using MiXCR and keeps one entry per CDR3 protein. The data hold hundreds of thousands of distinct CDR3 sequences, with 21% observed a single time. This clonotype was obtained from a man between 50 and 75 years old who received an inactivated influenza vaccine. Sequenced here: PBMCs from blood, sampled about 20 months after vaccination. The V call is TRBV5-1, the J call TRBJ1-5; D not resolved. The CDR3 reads CASSLGGVGDQPQHF. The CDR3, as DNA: TGCGCCAGCAGCTTGGGGGGAGTCGGGGATCAGCCCCAGCATTTT.